This T cell receptor (beta chain) was documented in a study of blood T cell repertoires in COVID-19. Study overall: Samples came from the United States, Italy and Spain, spanning acute and convalescent COVID-19. In each case, the material was cDNA or gDNA derived from T cells, B-cell-depleted T cells, or PBMCs.

How the authors handled the data: Reference gene primer amplification gave estimated nucleated cell counts. Clones were read by immunoSEQ multiplex PCR, and TCRdb kept only the in-frame ones, dropping some. V, J and clone size were drawn from that table, and D and trimming were deduced from the DNA. The data show about 98,000 clones, over 80% seen once. Germline CDR1 and CDR2: LGHDT and YNNKEL (reference sequence). The CDR3 is 16 amino acids. V shed 2 bases and J 8 bases; nucleotides not matched to a gene: 14. The TCR originated in a man older than 75 with acute or convalescent COVID-19. Sequencing was carried out using peripheral blood. The rearrangement links TRBV3-1 (or the pseudogene TRBV3-2) to TRBJ1-1; 7 bases align to TRBD1. CDR3 region: CASSQNLYRGSPEAFF. The CDR3, as DNA: TGTGCCAGCAGCCAAAACCTTTACAGGGGATCCCCCGAAGCTTTCTTT.